This T cell receptor (beta chain) was recorded in a study of blood T cells in healthy people across ages. The second PCR ran 7 to 11 cycles with a sample-barcoded 5' primer and J-beta primers. Per sample, CDR3-containing paired-end reads numbered at least 2.5 million. TCRdb passed the 5' RACE reads through MiXCR, listing each CDR3 protein once. The sample comprises 450,000 to 700,000 distinct CDR3 sequences, approximately 25% of which are singletons, and about 18% rests with the top ten. General study findings and limits: CMV infection status of these donors was not known. Researchers said unsorted PBMCs prevented a conclusive naive versus antigen-experienced comparison.

Of note for this clonotype: Its antigen is still unknown.

Each sample used at least 6 million PBMCs. The sample was blood. This receptor was taken from a woman between 65 and 79 years old in good health.

The CDR3 DNA reads as TGTGCCAGCAGCTGGGACAGACTAAAAGAGACCCAGTACTTC. This translates into CASSWDRLKETQYF. The V gene is TRBV6-2 or TRBV6-3, the J gene TRBJ2-1, with 7 nucleotides matching TRBD1. The J call may be mistaken, given a closer DNA end match to TRBJ2-5. Germline V gives CDR1 MNHEY, CDR2 SVGEGT. CDR3 length: 14 residues.